This is a list of T cell receptor beta chains from one sample in a study of early stage breast cancer tumors. Measured with immunoSEQ multiplex PCR; TCRdb has only the in-frame clones, and not every one. The sample records fewer than 50,000 clones, around 73% being singletons. Sequenced input: blood. The receptor set was obtained from a person aged 45 to 59 with breast cancer. CDR3s include the opening cysteine and the closing phenylalanine or tryptophan. Fields, in order: clone size, CDR3 length, V gene, J gene, D gene, CDR3 protein, CDR3 DNA. A D gene is named only where the DNA matches it firmly. Clone size appears in some rows only: once, few, many, or a class for an expanded clone.

-	14	TRBV7-6	TRBJ2-5	-	CASSLGGSGETQYF	TGTGCCAGCAGCTTAGGGGGCAGCGGGGAGACCCAGTACTTC
-	14	TRBV7-3	TRBJ1-1	-	CASSLFGEDTEAFF	TGTGCCAGCAGCTTATTCGGGGAGGACACTGAAGCTTTCTTT
-	14	TRBV5-1	TRBJ2-5	TRBD2	CASRSGTRQETQYF	TGCGCCAGCAGGTCCGGGACTAGACAAGAGACCCAGTACTTC
few	18	TRBV7-9	TRBJ2-7	TRBD1	CASSLALDHGTETYEQYF	TGTGCCAGCAGCTTAGCACTCGACCACGGGACAGAGACCTACGAGCAGTACTTC
-	12	TRBV7-3	TRBJ2-1	TRBD2	CASSHSAGEWFF	TGTGCCAGCAGCCATTCAGCGGGGGAGTGGTTCTTC
once	18	TRBV4-1	TRBJ2-5	TRBD2	CASSQPSGAGGPRETQYF	TGCGCCAGCAGCCAACCATCTGGGGCGGGAGGGCCGAGAGAGACCCAGTACTTC
-	16	TRBV19	TRBJ1-2	TRBD1	CASSIPLDRAPYGYTF	TGTGCCAGTAGTATACCCCTGGACAGGGCGCCTTATGGCTACACCTTC
-	16	TRBV11-2	TRBJ1-1	TRBD1	CASSLTAGGPRTEAFF	TGTGCCAGCAGCTTAACCGCAGGGGGCCCCCGGACTGAAGCTTTCTTT
-	15	TRBV7-3	TRBJ2-5	TRBD1	CASSLTYGQGETQYF	TGTGCCAGCAGCTTAACCTACGGACAGGGAGAGACCCAGTACTTC
-	14	TRBV6-6	TRBJ1-2	-	CASSPDIVSDGYTF	TGTGCCAGCAGCCCGGACATTGTTTCTGACGGCTACACCTTC
-	13	TRBV6-5	TRBJ1-2	-	CASSYDGTYGYTF	TGTGCCAGCAGTTACGATGGCACCTATGGCTACACCTTC
-	15	TRBV5-1	TRBJ2-5	-	CASSLRWGQAETQYF	TGCGCCAGCAGCTTGAGGTGGGGGCAGGCAGAGACCCAGTACTTC
-	15	TRBV5-1	TRBJ1-5	-	CASSLAGAWNQPQHF	TGCGCCAGCAGCTTGGCAGGGGCTTGGAATCAGCCCCAGCATTTT
-	15	TRBV5-1	TRBJ2-5	-	CASSLESRVEETQYF	TGCGCCAGCAGCTTGGAGTCCAGGGTGGAAGAGACCCAGTACTTC
-	15	TRBV5-1	TRBJ2-3	-	CASRKGDISTDTQYF	TGCGCCAGCAGGAAGGGGGACATTAGCACAGATACGCAGTATTTT
-	12	TRBV10-3	TRBJ2-5	-	CAISDSRGTQYF	TGTGCCATCAGTGACTCCCGCGGGACCCAGTACTTC
-	15	TRBV9	TRBJ1-3	-	CASSDRGDSGNTIYF	TGTGCCAGCAGCGACCGGGGAGACTCAGGAAACACCATATATTTT
few	14	TRBV7-2	TRBJ1-1	-	CASSLQGRGTEAFF	TGTGCCAGCAGCTTACAGGGGAGGGGGACTGAAGCTTTCTTT
-	16	TRBV18	TRBJ2-5	TRBD1	CASSPPRRTGGETQYF	TGTGCCAGCTCACCACCGAGGCGGACAGGGGGAGAGACCCAGTACTTC
-	19	TRBV29-1	TRBJ1-1	TRBD1	CSVEEGGLTGTGANTEAFF	TGCAGCGTTGAAGAAGGAGGATTGACCGGGACAGGGGCGAACACTGAAGCTTTCTTT
-	13	TRBV7-7	TRBJ2-5	-	CASSLLGEETQYF	TGTGCTAGCAGCTTACTCGGAGAGGAGACCCAGTACTTC
-	15	TRBV7-2	TRBJ2-5	-	CAIGNGGLRQETQYF	TGTGCCATCGGGAATGGGGGACTCCGCCAAGAGACCCAGTACTTC
-	14	TRBV27	TRBJ2-1	TRBD1	CATSGTGAYNEQFF	TGTGCCACCTCCGGGACAGGGGCCTACAATGAGCAGTTCTTC
-	15	TRBV11-2	TRBJ1-2	-	CASSRDREVSGGYTF	TGTGCCAGCAGCCGAGACCGGGAGGTTTCGGGAGGCTACACCTTC
-	14	TRBV30	TRBJ2-3	TRBD1	CAWSWGQGTDTQYF	TGTGCCTGGAGTTGGGGACAGGGGACAGATACGCAGTATTTT
-	15	TRBV9	TRBJ2-2	TRBD2	CASSVGGSRVGELFF	TGTGCCAGCAGCGTAGGCGGGAGTCGAGTCGGGGAGCTGTTTTTT
-	16	TRBV9	TRBJ2-3	TRBD2	CASSYTSGRATDTQYF	TGTGCCAGCAGCTATACGAGCGGGAGGGCAACAGATACGCAGTATTTT
few	15	TRBV12-5	TRBJ2-1	TRBD2	CASGLAGVIGDEQFF	TGTGCTAGTGGACTAGCGGGAGTTATAGGTGATGAGCAGTTCTTC
-	14	TRBV7-2	TRBJ2-7	-	CASSSQGGPYEQYF	TGTGCCAGCAGCTCCCAGGGAGGACCCTACGAGCAGTACTTC
few	15	TRBV18	TRBJ1-2	TRBD1	CASTQPGGGNYGYTF	TGTGCCAGCACTCAGCCAGGAGGGGGCAACTATGGCTACACCTTC
once	14	TRBV21-1	TRBJ1-1	-	CASSFRGKNTEAFF	TGTGCCAGCAGTTTTCGGGGGAAGAACACTGAAGCTTTCTTT
few	13	TRBV5-6	TRBJ1-2	TRBD1	CASRQQGAHGYTF	TGTGCCAGCAGACAACAGGGGGCGCATGGCTACACCTTC
-	18	TRBV5-4	TRBJ2-3	TRBD2	CASSTGTSGVRGTDTQYF	TGTGCCAGCAGCACCGGGACTAGCGGGGTCAGAGGGACAGATACGCAGTATTTT
-	14	TRBV5-6	TRBJ2-4	TRBD1	CASSLGDRGNIQYF	TGTGCCAGCAGCTTAGGTGACAGGGGAAACATTCAGTACTTC
few	14	TRBV5-1	TRBJ1-1	TRBD1	CASSSGQANTEAFF	TGCGCCAGCAGCTCCGGACAGGCCAACACTGAAGCTTTCTTT
few	15	TRBV5-1	TRBJ1-2	TRBD1	CASSLNGQALYGYTF	TGCGCCAGCAGCTTGAACGGACAGGCGCTATATGGCTACACCTTC
-	19	TRBV9	TRBJ1-1	TRBD1	CASSEPPPGQGVLNTEAFF	TGTGCCAGCAGCGAACCCCCACCGGGACAGGGGGTTTTGAACACTGAAGCTTTCTTT